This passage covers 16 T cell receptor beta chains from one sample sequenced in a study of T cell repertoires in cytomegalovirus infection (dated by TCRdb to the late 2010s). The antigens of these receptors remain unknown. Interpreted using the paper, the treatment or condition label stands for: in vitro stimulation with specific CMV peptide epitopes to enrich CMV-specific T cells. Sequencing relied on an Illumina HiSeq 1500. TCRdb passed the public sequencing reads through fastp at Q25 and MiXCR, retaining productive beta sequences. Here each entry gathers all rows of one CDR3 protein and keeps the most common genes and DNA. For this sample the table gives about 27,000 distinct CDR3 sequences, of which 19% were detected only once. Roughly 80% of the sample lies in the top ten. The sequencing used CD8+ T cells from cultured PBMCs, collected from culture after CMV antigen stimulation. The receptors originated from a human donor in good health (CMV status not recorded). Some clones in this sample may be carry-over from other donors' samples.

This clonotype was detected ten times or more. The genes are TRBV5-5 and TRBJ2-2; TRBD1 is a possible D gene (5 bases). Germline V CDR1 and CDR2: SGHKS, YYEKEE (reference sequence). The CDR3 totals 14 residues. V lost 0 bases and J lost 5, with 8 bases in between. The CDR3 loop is CASSLGQKTGELFF. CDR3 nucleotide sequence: TGTGCCAGCAGCTTGGGACAGAAGACCGGGGAGCTGTTTTTT.

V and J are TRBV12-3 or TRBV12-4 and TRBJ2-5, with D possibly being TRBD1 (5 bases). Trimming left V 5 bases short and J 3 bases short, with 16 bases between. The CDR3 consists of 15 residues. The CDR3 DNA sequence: TGTGCCAGCAGTCCTTCTCCGACAGCGAAAGAGACCCAGTACTTC. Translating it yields CASSPSPTAKETQYF.

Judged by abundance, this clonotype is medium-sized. CDR3 coding DNA: TGTGCCAGCAGGGTCCAGGGGGCAAACACTGAAGCTTTCTTT. It codes for CASRVQGANTEAFF. V and J are TRBV12-3 or TRBV12-4 and TRBJ1-1; 8 bases are a match to TRBD1. The V and J ends lost 6 bases and 2 bases, in that order; junction bases with no gene match: 5. The CDR3 is made up of 14 amino acids.

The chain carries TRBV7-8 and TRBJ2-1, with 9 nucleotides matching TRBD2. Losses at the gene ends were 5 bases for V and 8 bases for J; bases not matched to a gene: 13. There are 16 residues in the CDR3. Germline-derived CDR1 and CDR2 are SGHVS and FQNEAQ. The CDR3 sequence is CASSPSHAGGRDEQFF. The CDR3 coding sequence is TGTGCCAGCAGCCCTTCTCACGCGGGGGGGCGCGATGAGCAGTTCTTC.

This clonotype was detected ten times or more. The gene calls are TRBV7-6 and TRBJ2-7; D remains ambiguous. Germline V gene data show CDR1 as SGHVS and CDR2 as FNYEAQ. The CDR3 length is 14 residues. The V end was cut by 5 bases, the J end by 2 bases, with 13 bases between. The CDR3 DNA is TGTGCCAGCAGCCCAAGGACGCCTCCCTACGAGCAGTACTTC. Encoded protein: CASSPRTPPYEQYF. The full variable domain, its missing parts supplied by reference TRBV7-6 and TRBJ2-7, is GAGVSQSPRYKVTKRGQDVALRCDPISGHVSLYWYRQALGQGPEFLTYFNYEAQQDKSGLPNDRFSAERPEGSISTLTIQRTEQRDSAMYRCASSPRTPPYEQYFGPGTRLTVT.

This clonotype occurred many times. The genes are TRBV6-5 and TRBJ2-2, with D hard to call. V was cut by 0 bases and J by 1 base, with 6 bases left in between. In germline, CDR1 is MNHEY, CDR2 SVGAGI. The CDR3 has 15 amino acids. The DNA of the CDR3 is TGTGCCAGCAGTTACTCTCTAGGGAACACCGGGGAGCTGTTTTTT. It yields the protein CASSYSLGNTGELFF.

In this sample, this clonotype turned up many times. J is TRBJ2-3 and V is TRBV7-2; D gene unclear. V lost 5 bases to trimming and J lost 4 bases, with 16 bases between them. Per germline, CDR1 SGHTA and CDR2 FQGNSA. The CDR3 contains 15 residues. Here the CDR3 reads CASSPRARSPDTQYF. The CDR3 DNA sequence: TGTGCCAGCAGCCCACGAGCCAGGTCCCCAGATACGCAGTATTTT. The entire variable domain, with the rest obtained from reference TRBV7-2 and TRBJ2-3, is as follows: GAGVSQSPSNKVTEKGKDVELRCDPISGHTALYWYRQSLGQGLEFLIYFQGNSAPDKSGLPSDRFSAERTGGSVSTLTIQRTQQEDSAVYLCASSPRARSPDTQYFGPGTRLTVL.

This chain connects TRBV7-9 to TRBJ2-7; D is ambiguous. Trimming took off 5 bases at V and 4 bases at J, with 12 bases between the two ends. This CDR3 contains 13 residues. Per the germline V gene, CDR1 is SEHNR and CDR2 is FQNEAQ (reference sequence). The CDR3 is CASSPSGFYEQYF. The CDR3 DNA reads TGTGCCAGCAGCCCGTCGGGTTTTTACGAGCAGTACTTC.

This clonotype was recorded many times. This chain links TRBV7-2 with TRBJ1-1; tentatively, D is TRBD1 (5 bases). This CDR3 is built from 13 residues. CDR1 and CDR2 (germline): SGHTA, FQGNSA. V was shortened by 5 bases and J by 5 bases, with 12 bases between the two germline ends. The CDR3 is CASSPTQGTEAFF. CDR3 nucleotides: TGTGCCAGCAGCCCCACTCAGGGAACTGAAGCTTTCTTT.

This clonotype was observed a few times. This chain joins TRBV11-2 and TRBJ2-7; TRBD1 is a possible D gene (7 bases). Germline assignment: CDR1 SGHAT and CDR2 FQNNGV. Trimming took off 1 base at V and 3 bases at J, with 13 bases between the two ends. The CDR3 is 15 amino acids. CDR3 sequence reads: CASSLVSRGDYEQYF. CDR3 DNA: TGTGCCAGCAGCTTAGTGTCCAGGGGGGACTACGAGCAGTACTTC.

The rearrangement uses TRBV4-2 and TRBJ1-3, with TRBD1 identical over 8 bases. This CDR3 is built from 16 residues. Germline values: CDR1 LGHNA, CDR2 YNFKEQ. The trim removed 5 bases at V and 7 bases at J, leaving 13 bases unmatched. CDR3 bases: TGTGCCAGCAGCTCCACGGCCGGACAGGGCGGGAACACCATATATTTT. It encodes CASSSTAGQGGNTIYF.

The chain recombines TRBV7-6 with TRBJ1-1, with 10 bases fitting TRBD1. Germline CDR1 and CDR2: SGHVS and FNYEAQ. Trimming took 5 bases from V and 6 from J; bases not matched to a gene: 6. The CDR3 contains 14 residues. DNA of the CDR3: TGTGCCAGCAGCCTGACAGGGGGCAACGCTGAAGCTTTCTTT. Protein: CASSLTGGNAEAFF.

CDR3 residues: CASSARGQGETEAFF. DNA for the CDR3: TGTGCCAGCAGCGCCCGGGGACAGGGGGAAACTGAAGCTTTCTTT. The genes are TRBV7-9 and TRBJ1-1; 11 bases are a match to TRBD1. Trimming removed 5 bases from V and 5 bases from J; junction bases left unmatched: 7. The germline CDR1 and CDR2 sequences are SEHNR and FQNEAQ (reference sequence). The CDR3 is made up of 15 amino acids.

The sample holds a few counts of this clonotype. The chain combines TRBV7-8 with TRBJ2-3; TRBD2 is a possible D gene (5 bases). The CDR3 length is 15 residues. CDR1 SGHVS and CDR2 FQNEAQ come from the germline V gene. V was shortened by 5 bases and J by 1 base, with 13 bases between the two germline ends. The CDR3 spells CASSEGTRGTDTQYF. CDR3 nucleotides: TGTGCCAGCAGCGAAGGAACGCGGGGCACAGATACGCAGTATTTT. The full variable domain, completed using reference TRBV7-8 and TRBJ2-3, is GAGVSQSPRYKVAKRGQDVALRCDPISGHVSLFWYQQALGQGPEFLTYFQNEAQLDKSGLPSDRFFAERPEGSVSTLKIQRTQQEDSAVYLCASSEGTRGTDTQYFGPGTRLTVL.

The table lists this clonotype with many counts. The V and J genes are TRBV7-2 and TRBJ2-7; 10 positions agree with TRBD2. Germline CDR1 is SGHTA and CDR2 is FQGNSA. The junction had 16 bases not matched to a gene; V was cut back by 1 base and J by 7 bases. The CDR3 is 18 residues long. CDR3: CASSLGWRFSGGAKEQYF. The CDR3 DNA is TGTGCCAGCAGCTTAGGATGGCGTTTCAGCGGGGGGGCCAAGGAGCAGTACTTC.

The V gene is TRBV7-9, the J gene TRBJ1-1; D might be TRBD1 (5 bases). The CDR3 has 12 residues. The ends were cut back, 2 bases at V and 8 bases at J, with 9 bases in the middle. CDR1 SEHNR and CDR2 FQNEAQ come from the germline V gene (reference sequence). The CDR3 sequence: CASSLLRQEAFF. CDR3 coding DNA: TGTGCCAGCAGCTTACTGAGACAGGAAGCTTTCTTT. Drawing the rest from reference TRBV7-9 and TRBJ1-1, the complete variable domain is DTGVSQNPRHKITKRGQNVTFRCDPISEHNRLYWYRQTLGQGPEFLTYFQNEAQLEKSRLLSDRFSAERPKGSFSTLEIQRTEQGDSAMYLCASSLLRQEAFFGQGTRLTVV.